The clone carrying this T cell receptor (beta chain) was found once. No antigen is known for it. These data are taken from a study of shared clonotypes between healthy human individuals. Across the whole study: Donor composition was a couple of women and three men, aged 18 to 49. Findings and caveats of the study: Enrolling few donors narrowed the genetic and exposure-history diversity that was represented.

The J segment lost 8 bases and the V segment lost 5 bases, leaving 12 bases of the junction unmatched. This CDR3 region has 15 residues. Germline V gene sequence: CDR1 SGHTA, CDR2 FQGNSA. Original processing notes: For the immunoSEQ data, sequences were junction-only without quality scores, so filtering differed. The method was immunoSEQ multiplex PCR; TCRdb's version includes in-frame clones alone and lacks a portion of them. Clone size and V and J calls were adopted from that table, with D and trimming inferred from the DNA. Of millions of clones in the sample, around nine tenths were seen once. Sequenced sample: naive CD4+ T cells sorted from blood. Described subset: CD45RA+ positively selected. The TCR was taken from a man between 18 and 29 years old in good health. The chain is built from TRBV7-2 and TRBJ2-1, with TRBD2 matching over 7 bases. The CDR3 DNA sequence: TGTGCCAGCAGCCCCGCCCGGGACTACGGCGATGAGCAGTTCTTC. Residues: CASSPARDYGDEQFF.